This T cell receptor (beta chain) was profiled in a study of blood T cell repertoires in COVID-19. The assay was immunoSEQ multiplex PCR, and TCRdb's table has in-frame clones only and misses some. Found here are about 200,000 clones, roughly 80% of them singletons; the top ten hold approximately 6.6%. The trim removed 6 bases at V and 7 bases at J, leaving 12 bases unmatched. CDR3 length equals 16 residues. Germline loops: CDR1 KGHDR, CDR2 SFDVKD. This receptor was taken from a woman aged 70-85 years with acute or convalescent COVID-19. The sequencing input was peripheral blood. The chain employs TRBV24-1 and TRBJ1-5, with TRBD1 matching over 9 bases. CDR3 sequence reads: CATSRGGGQGGQPQHF. For the CDR3, the DNA is TGTGCCACCAGTCGAGGAGGGGGACAGGGCGGGCAGCCCCAGCATTTT.